The TCR beta chain under discussion was sequenced for a study of glioma-infiltrating T cells. The table lists this clonotype with many counts. Its antigen is unidentified. Using RNA template, CDR3s of TCR alpha and beta were amplified with iRepertoire arm-PCR. For one-step reverse transcription and amplification, 100-400 ng of tissue mRNA or PBMC total RNA was used. A single record per CDR3 protein comes from TCRdb applying MiXCR to the multiplex PCR reads. The table includes tens of thousands of distinct CDR3 sequences, 20% to 25% detected once. Trimming removed 0 bases at V and 4 bases at J, with 16 bases between. The CDR3 runs 16 residues. The germline CDR1 and CDR2 sequences are MNHEY and SMNVEV (reference sequence). General study results and limits: CDR3 overlap between tissue and blood was very small. Above-expected tissue-blood divergence occurred in all gliomas, most in low-grade ones.

The genes are TRBV27 and TRBJ2-7; D may be TRBD2 (5 bases). Specimen: glioma tissue, nonneoplastic brain tissue, or PBMCs (not recorded which). The TCR originated in a human donor with low-grade glioma or glioblastoma, undergoing nonglioma brain surgery, or in good health (not recorded which). The CDR3 sequence: CASSLSLGELGYEQYF. The DNA of the CDR3 is TGTGCCAGCAGTTTATCCCTCGGGGAGTTGGGGTACGAGCAGTACTTC.